Listed below are T cell receptor beta chains from one sample, sequenced in a study of cytomegalovirus exposure and HLA in healthy donors. The data were produced by immunoSEQ multiplex PCR, yet TCRdb's version contains in-frame clones alone and is incomplete. The sample has under 120,000 clones; about 80% are singletons. The sample was PBMCs. The receptors shown here come from a woman between 35 and 50 years old in good health and CMV-seronegative. Each CDR3 is given with its conserved first and last residue. A D gene is named only where the DNA matches it firmly. Clone sizes are given selectively: once, few, many, or a class where the clone is expanded.

v_gene,d_gene,j_gene,abundance,CDR3aa,CDR3nt
TRBV19,.,TRBJ1-2,.,CASSIEVEGTGGYTF,TGTGCCAGTAGTATAGAAGTCGAGGGAACGGGAGGCTACACCTTC
TRBV5-4,TRBD1,TRBJ1-2,.,CASSSEPGQGGGGYTF,TGTGCCAGCAGCTCAGAACCGGGACAGGGAGGTGGAGGCTACACCTTC
TRBV9,.,TRBJ1-2,few,CASSVEAGMLGYTF,TGTGCCAGCAGCGTAGAGGCGGGTATGCTCGGCTACACCTTC
TRBV5-6,.,TRBJ2-7,once,CASSPRDTQSYEQYF,TGTGCCAGCAGCCCCCGGGACACACAATCCTACGAGCAGTACTTC
TRBV5-1,TRBD2,TRBJ2-5,.,CASSLAGGRAWETQYF,TGCGCCAGCAGCTTGGCCGGCGGGAGGGCCTGGGAGACCCAGTACTTC
TRBV6-1,.,TRBJ1-2,.,CASSPGTANYGYTF,TGTGCCAGCAGTCCAGGTACAGCTAACTATGGCTACACCTTC
TRBV20-1,TRBD1,TRBJ1-4,.,CSAHRGEKLFF,TGCAGTGCCCACAGGGGGGAAAAACTGTTTTTT
TRBV10-2,TRBD1,TRBJ1-1,.,CASRWTGTGTEAFF,TGCGCCAGCAGATGGACAGGGACGGGCACTGAAGCTTTCTTT
TRBV6-1,TRBD1,TRBJ2-3,.,CASSLDRADTQYF,TGTGCCAGCAGTTTGGACAGGGCAGATACGCAGTATTTT
TRBV4-3,TRBD1,TRBJ1-4,.,CASSSTGTGGEKLFF,TGCGCCAGCAGCTCCACCGGGACAGGTGGGGAAAAACTGTTTTTT
TRBV6-5,TRBD1,TRBJ1-5,.,CASSDRVEQPQHF,TGTGCCAGCAGTGACAGGGTTGAACAGCCCCAGCATTTT
TRBV28,.,TRBJ2-5,.,CASSSGGPSQETQYF,TGTGCCAGCAGTTCCGGGGGGCCCAGCCAAGAGACCCAGTACTTC
TRBV19,TRBD2,TRBJ2-3,few,CASSMAGTSGTDTQYF,TGTGCCAGTAGTATGGCCGGGACTAGCGGAACAGATACGCAGTATTTT
TRBV19,TRBD2,TRBJ2-3,few,CASSRGTSGSGGTQYF,TGTGCCAGTAGTCGTGGGACTAGCGGATCCGGTGGAACGCAGTATTTT
TRBV7-2,.,TRBJ2-6,.,CASSKDSSSGANVLTF,TGTGCCAGCAGCAAGGACAGCAGCTCTGGGGCCAACGTCCTGACTTTC
TRBV19,TRBD1,TRBJ2-4,.,CASSGLGQGGVNIQYF,TGTGCCAGTAGTGGTCTAGGACAGGGAGGTGTAAACATTCAGTACTTC
TRBV2,.,TRBJ2-5,.,CASSSLGEGKTQYF,TGTGCCAGCAGTTCACTGGGCGAGGGAAAGACCCAGTACTTC
TRBV2,.,TRBJ2-1,.,CASSPPGYRNQQFF,TGTGCCAGCAGCCCGCCCGGTTACAGGAATCAGCAGTTCTTC
TRBV29-1,.,TRBJ1-4,once,CSVEMTGNNEKLFF,TGCAGCGTTGAGATGACAGGAAATAATGAAAAACTGTTTTTT
TRBV5-4,.,TRBJ2-2,.,CASSDRRTENTGELFF,TGTGCCAGCAGCGACAGACGGACAGAAAACACCGGGGAGCTGTTTTTT
TRBV7-2,TRBD1,TRBJ1-6,.,CASSLGVTGGGSPLHF,TGTGCCAGCAGCTTAGGAGTGACAGGGGGAGGCTCACCCCTCCACTTT
TRBV5-1,TRBD2,TRBJ2-3,.,CASSFVTAGSTDTQYF,TGCGCCAGCAGCTTCGTAACAGCGGGGAGCACAGATACGCAGTATTTT
TRBV6-5,.,TRBJ2-5,once,CASRGGQAAVGTQYF,TGTGCCAGCAGGGGAGGACAGGCGGCCGTAGGGACCCAGTACTTC
TRBV7-6,TRBD1,TRBJ2-7,.,CASSSLTGENYEQYF,TGTGCCAGCAGCTCCCTAACAGGGGAGAACTACGAGCAGTACTTC
TRBV6-5,.,TRBJ1-3,.,CASRQSSGNTIYF,TGTGCCAGCAGACAGAGCTCTGGAAACACCATATATTTT
TRBV11-2,.,TRBJ2-3,.,CASSLQTRDTQYF,TGTGCCAGCAGCCTCCAGACTAGAGATACGCAGTATTTT
TRBV19,TRBD2,TRBJ2-1,.,CASSMGRGGFNEQFF,TGTGCCAGTAGTATGGGGCGGGGGGGCTTCAATGAGCAGTTCTTC
TRBV4-1,.,TRBJ2-3,.,CASSQQRISSTDTQYF,TGCGCCAGCAGCCAACAGAGGATTTCTAGCACAGATACGCAGTATTTT
TRBV9,.,TRBJ2-3,few,CASSVELVGHTDTQYF,TGTGCCAGCAGCGTAGAACTAGTGGGCCACACAGATACGCAGTATTTT
TRBV30,TRBD1,TRBJ1-4,once,CAWSPNQIHRGHGEKLFF,TGTGCCTGGAGTCCAAACCAAATACACAGGGGGCACGGTGAAAAACTGTTTTTT
TRBV10-3,TRBD1,TRBJ1-4,.,CAIKGQGDEKLFF,TGTGCCATCAAGGGACAGGGTGATGAAAAACTGTTTTTT
TRBV4-3,.,TRBJ2-5,.,CASSQDWLGSETQYF,TGCGCCAGCAGCCAAGATTGGCTAGGTTCCGAGACCCAGTACTTC
TRBV2,TRBD2,TRBJ2-1,.,CASSEDLAGGLPGEQFF,TGTGCCAGCAGTGAGGACCTAGCGGGAGGTCTCCCGGGAGAGCAGTTCTTC
TRBV10-1,.,TRBJ2-6,.,CASSEGGHGANVLTF,TGCGCCAGCAGCGAGGGTGGGCATGGGGCCAACGTCCTGACTTTC
TRBV5-4,.,TRBJ2-3,.,CASSLAADTQYF,TGTGCCAGCAGCTTGGCTGCAGATACGCAGTATTTT
TRBV10-3,TRBD1,TRBJ1-2,few,CAISEPGQGNYGYTF,TGTGCCATCAGTGAGCCGGGACAGGGTAACTATGGCTACACCTTC
TRBV19,TRBD2,TRBJ2-7,once,CASTRTSGNEQYF,TGTGCCAGTACCAGGACTAGCGGCAACGAGCAGTACTTC
TRBV5-6,TRBD1,TRBJ2-3,few,CASSLGQGWTDTQYF,TGTGCCAGCAGCCTGGGACAGGGATGGACAGATACGCAGTATTTT
TRBV30,.,TRBJ1-4,.,CAWSVRGEGEKLFF,TGTGCCTGGAGTGTACGAGGGGAGGGGGAAAAACTGTTTTTT
TRBV27,.,TRBJ2-2,.,CASSYNRATGELFF,TGTGCCAGCAGTTACAACAGGGCCACCGGGGAGCTGTTTTTT
TRBV7-9,TRBD2,TRBJ2-7,.,CASSLAASGGPEQYF,TGTGCCAGCAGCTTAGCGGCTAGCGGGGGTCCCGAGCAGTACTTC
TRBV7-2,.,TRBJ2-2,.,CASSLRGGQLTGELFF,TGTGCCAGCAGCTTACGGGGGGGACAGCTCACCGGGGAGCTGTTTTTT
TRBV19,TRBD2,TRBJ2-1,once,CASSITSGKVNEQFF,TGTGCCAGTAGTATAACTAGCGGGAAAGTCAATGAGCAGTTCTTC
TRBV29-1,.,TRBJ2-5,few,CSVRDVEETQYF,TGCAGCGTGCGGGACGTCGAAGAGACCCAGTACTTC
TRBV4-3,TRBD1,TRBJ2-7,.,CASSQAWDRAYEQYF,TGCGCCAGCAGCCAAGCCTGGGACAGGGCGTACGAGCAGTACTTC